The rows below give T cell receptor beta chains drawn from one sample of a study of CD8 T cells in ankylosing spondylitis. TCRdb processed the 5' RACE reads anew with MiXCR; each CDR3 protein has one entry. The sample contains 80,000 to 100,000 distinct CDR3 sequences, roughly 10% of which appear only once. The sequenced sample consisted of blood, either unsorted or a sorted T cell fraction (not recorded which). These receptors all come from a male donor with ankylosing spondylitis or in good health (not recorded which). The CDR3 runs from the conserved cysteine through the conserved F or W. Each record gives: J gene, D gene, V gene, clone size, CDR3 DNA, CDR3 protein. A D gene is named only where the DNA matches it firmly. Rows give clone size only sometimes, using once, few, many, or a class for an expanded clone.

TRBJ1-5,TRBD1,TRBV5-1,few,TGCGCCAGCAGCTTGGGAACAGGGGCCGATCAGCCCCAGCATTTT,CASSLGTGADQPQHF
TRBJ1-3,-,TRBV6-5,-,TGTGCCAGCAGTTACTCGACCCTAAGCGGACCCGGCTCTGGAAACACCATATATTTT,CASSYSTLSGPGSGNTIYF
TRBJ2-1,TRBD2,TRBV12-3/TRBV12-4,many,TGTGCCAGCAGTACTCTTAGCGGGGGGGCCCGAGAGCAGTTCTTC,CASSTLSGGAREQFF
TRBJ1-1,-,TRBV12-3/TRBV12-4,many,TGTGCCAGCAGACCCGGGTGGAACACTGAAGCTTTCTTT,CASRPGWNTEAFF
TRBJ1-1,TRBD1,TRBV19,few,TGTGCCAGTAGTATAGGGGGACAGGGGGCTTTCTTT,CASSIGGQGAFF
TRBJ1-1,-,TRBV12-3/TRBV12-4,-,TGTGCCAGGGGGTCACGACACGTACTGGGGAACACTGAAGCTTTCTTT,CARGSRHVLGNTEAFF
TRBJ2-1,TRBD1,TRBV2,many,TGTGCCAGCAGTTCGACAGGGGCCGCAAACAATGAGCAGTTCTTC,CASSSTGAANNEQFF
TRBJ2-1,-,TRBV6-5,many,TGTGCCAGCACAGGGTCTTTCGAGCAGTTCTTC,CASTGSFEQFF
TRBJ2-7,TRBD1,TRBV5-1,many,TGCGCCAGCAGCTTGGGGGACAGAACCTACGAGCAGTACTTC,CASSLGDRTYEQYF
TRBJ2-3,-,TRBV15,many,TGTGCCACCAGCAGAGACCCAGGGTCAGATACGCAGTATTTT,CATSRDPGSDTQYF
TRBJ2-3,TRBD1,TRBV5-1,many,TGCGCCAGCAGCTTGGAATCGGGACAGGGGTTAGATACGCAGTATTTT,CASSLESGQGLDTQYF
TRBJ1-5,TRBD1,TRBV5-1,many,TGCGCCATACAGGGGGCGCGAAGCAATCAGCCCCAGCATTTT,CAIQGARSNQPQHF
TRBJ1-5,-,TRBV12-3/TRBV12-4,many,TGTGCCAGCAGTTCTGGGCCGGCTAATAGCAATCAGCCCCAGCATTTT,CASSSGPANSNQPQHF
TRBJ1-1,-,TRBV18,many,TGTGCCAGCTCTCTTAGTTTGAACACTGAAGCTTTCTTT,CASSLSLNTEAFF
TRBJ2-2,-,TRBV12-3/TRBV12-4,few,TGTGCCAGCAATAGTGAAAACACCGGGGAGCTGTTTTTT,CASNSENTGELFF
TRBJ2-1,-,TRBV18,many,TGTGCCAGCTCACCACAGGGACAGCAGTTCTTC,CASSPQGQQFF
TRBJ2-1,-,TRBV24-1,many,TGTGCCACCAGTGATGGTATCGAGCAGTTCTTC,CATSDGIEQFF
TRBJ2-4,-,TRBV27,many,TGTGCCAGCAGTCCGTCCAGTTACATTCAGTACTTC,CASSPSSYIQYF
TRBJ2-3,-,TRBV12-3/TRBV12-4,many,TGTGCCAGCAGCCGGGGGGGACAGGGAGCAGATACGCAGTATTTT,CASSRGGQGADTQYF
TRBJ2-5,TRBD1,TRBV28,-,TGTGCCAGCAGAACAGGGGGGGAGACCCAGTACTTC,CASRTGGETQYF
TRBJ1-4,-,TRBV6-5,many,TGTGCCAGCAGTTACGCAGGGGTTAATGAAAAACTGTTTTTT,CASSYAGVNEKLFF
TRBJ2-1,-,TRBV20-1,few,TGCAGTGCCCGCCCATCGGGAAACAATGAGCAGTTCTTC,CSARPSGNNEQFF
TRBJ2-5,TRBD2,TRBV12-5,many,TGTGCTAGTGGCCCGAACGAAGCGGGGGGGCCTGAAGAAAAGACCCAGTACTTC,CASGPNEAGGPEEKTQYF
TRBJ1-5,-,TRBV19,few,TGTGCCAGTAGCTATAACAGGGCGGACAATCAGCCCCAGCATTTT,CASSYNRADNQPQHF
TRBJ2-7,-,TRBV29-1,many,TGCAGCGTTGAAAGTCAGGGCTACGAGCAGTACTTC,CSVESQGYEQYF
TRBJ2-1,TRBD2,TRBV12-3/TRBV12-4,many,TGTGCCAGCAAGAATTGGGCGGGGGGCCGCTACAATGAGCAGTTCTTC,CASKNWAGGRYNEQFF
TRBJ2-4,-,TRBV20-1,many,TGCAGTGCTACCAATCAGGGGAAGGGAGCCAAAAACATTCAGTACTTC,CSATNQGKGAKNIQYF
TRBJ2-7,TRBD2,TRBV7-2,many,TGTGCCAGCAGCTTAACTAGCGGGGGGGCCGGCGAGCAGTACTTC,CASSLTSGGAGEQYF
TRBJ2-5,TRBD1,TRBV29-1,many,TGCAGCGCAGGACAGGCCCCCCAAGAGACCCAGTACTTC,CSAGQAPQETQYF
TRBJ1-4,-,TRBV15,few,TGTGCCACCAGCATCTACATCGGGACTAATGAAAAACTGTTTTTT,CATSIYIGTNEKLFF
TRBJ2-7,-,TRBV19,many,TGTGCCAGCTCAAGCAGGGTTAGCCGCGAGCAGTACTTC,CASSSRVSREQYF
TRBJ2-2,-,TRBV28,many,TGTGCCAGCAGTGCTACCGGGGAGCTGTTTTTT,CASSATGELFF
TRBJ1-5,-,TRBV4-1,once,TGCGCCAGCAGCCAAGAAAGGCGCGCACGGTGGAGCAATCAGCCCCAGCATTTT,CASSQERRARWSNQPQHF
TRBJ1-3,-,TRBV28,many,TGTGCCAGCATCCTATCGGGAGGAAACACCATATATTTT,CASILSGGNTIYF
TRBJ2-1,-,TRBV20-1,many,TGCAGTGCTATCAATTTGTTGAACAATGAGCAGTTCTTC,CSAINLLNNEQFF
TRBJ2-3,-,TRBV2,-,TGTGCCGGCATCCGAGACGGTAGCGGACCCACAGATACGCAGTATTTT,CAGIRDGSGPTDTQYF
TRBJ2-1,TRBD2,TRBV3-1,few,TGTGCCAGCAGCCAAACCGGGACTAGCGGGGTTCGCTCCTACAATGAGCAGTTCTTC,CASSQTGTSGVRSYNEQFF
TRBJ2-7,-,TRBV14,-,TGTGCCAGCAGCCAAGATTTGCAGGGGTCCTACGAGCAGTACTTC,CASSQDLQGSYEQYF